The 27 T cell receptor beta chains listed next were all sequenced from one sample in a study of identical twins. TCRdb re-called the 5' RACE reads with MiXCR, one entry per CDR3 protein. The sample yields 510,000 or so distinct CDR3 sequences, 13% to 15% seen once. Separately, the same data were catalogued under a study of yellow fever vaccine responses in identical twins.

Sample: CD4+ T cells sorted from blood. The receptors stem from a woman younger than 35 in good health.

This clonotype was picked up a small number of times. This chain uses TRBV6-1 with TRBJ2-1, with 11 positions matching TRBD2. The germline CDR1 and CDR2 sequences are MNHNS and SASEGT. With V trimmed by 8 bases and J by 10 bases, 10 bases remained unmatched. The CDR3 is made up of 14 amino acids. CDR3: CASHSGRALYEQFF. The DNA of the CDR3 is TGTGCCAGCCATAGCGGGAGGGCCCTTTACGAGCAGTTCTTC.

The V call is TRBV7-9, the J call TRBJ2-1, with TRBD1 matching over 7 bases. Germline CDR1 is SEHNR and CDR2 is FQNEAQ (reference sequence). The V segment lost 4 bases and the J segment 8 bases; nucleotides outside the gene matches: 11. The CDR3 is made up of 15 amino acids. In DNA, the CDR3 is TGTGCCAGCAGCTCAAGACAGGGCGGGCTCGATGAGCAGTTCTTC. Residues: CASSSRQGGLDEQFF.

V is TRBV7-6 and J is TRBJ2-3, with 12 bases lining up with TRBD2. V trimming: 5 bases; J trimming: 5 bases; junction bases outside the gene matches: 8. This CDR3 has 16 amino acids. CDR1 and CDR2 (germline): SGHVS, FNYEAQ. CDR3 residues: CASSKPTSGGGDTQYF. CDR3 sequence (DNA): TGTGCCAGCAGCAAACCGACTAGCGGGGGTGGAGATACGCAGTATTTT.

The J gene is TRBJ2-1, the V gene TRBV7-9; D is unresolved. Germline V gene lookup returns CDR1 SEHNR and CDR2 FQNEAQ (reference sequence). V was shortened by 5 bases and J by 5 bases, with 19 bases between the two germline ends. CDR3 length equals 16 residues. The CDR3 DNA reads TGTGCCAGCAGCCCCTTTGGTTCTGAGCCTGACAATGAGCAGTTCTTC. This gives the protein CASSPFGSEPDNEQFF.

This clonotype was picked up a small number of times. The CDR3 DNA follows: TGTGCCAGCAGCATGAGGACTAGCGGGGAAGAGACCCAGTACTTC. Translated: CASSMRTSGEETQYF. The rearrangement links TRBV7-2 to TRBJ2-5; TRBD2 matches at 12 bases. The trim removed 5 bases at V and 3 bases at J, leaving 4 bases unmatched. The CDR3 totals 15 residues. Germline CDR1 and CDR2: SGHTA and FQGNSA.

The chain links TRBV19 to TRBJ2-1, with D perhaps TRBD1 (6 bases). The CDR3 length is 14 residues. Looked up from germline, CDR1 is LNHDA and CDR2 is SQIVND (reference sequence). Trimming cost V 5 bases and J 7 bases, with 15 bases left between them. CDR3 region: CASSPLQGRNEQFF. DNA for the CDR3: TGTGCCAGTAGTCCATTACAGGGTAGGAATGAGCAGTTCTTC.

This clonotype was observed a handful of times. The chain is built from TRBV29-1 and TRBJ1-1; no firm D call. Germline CDR1 SQVTM, CDR2 ANQGSEA. The CDR3 has 13 residues. V lost 4 bases to trimming and J lost 1 base, with 10 bases between them. CDR3 DNA: TGCAGCGTTGGAGAGGGCACGAACACTGAAGCTTTCTTT. It encodes CSVGEGTNTEAFF. The full variable domain, rest sourced from reference TRBV29-1 and TRBJ1-1, is SAVISQKPSRDICQRGTSLTIQCQVDSQVTMMFWYRQQPGQSLTLIATANQGSEATYESGFVIDKFPISRPNLTFSTLTVSNMSPEDSSIYLCSVGEGTNTEAFFGQGTRLTVV.

This clonotype showed up many times. V usage is TRBV12-3 or TRBV12-4 and J usage is TRBJ1-4; possibly TRBD1 for D (5 bases). The CDR3 runs 15 residues. V gave up 6 bases and J gave up 4 bases, with 15 bases separating them. The CDR3 coding sequence is TGTGCCAGCAGCCAAACAGGATCCAATAATGAAAAACTGTTTTTT. This translates into CASSQTGSNNEKLFF.

This clonotype was seen just once. The rearrangement joins TRBV2 to TRBJ2-1, with D unclear. The CDR3 spans 16 residues. V shed 2 bases and J shed 3 bases, with 14 bases lying between them. Germline loops: CDR1 SNHLY, CDR2 FYNNEI. Here the CDR3 reads CASSEYGLFGYNEQFF. In nucleotides, the CDR3 is TGTGCCAGCAGTGAATATGGTCTTTTCGGCTACAATGAGCAGTTCTTC.

This clonotype was counted a few times. This chain connects TRBV4-2 to TRBJ1-1, with a possible D match to TRBD1 (5 bases). The germline CDR1 and CDR2 sequences are LGHNA and YNFKEQ. The CDR3 has 16 residues. Deletions cut 1 base from V and 0 bases from J, with 12 bases between. The CDR3 protein is CASSQVGGGMNTEAFF. CDR3 bases: TGTGCCAGCAGCCAAGTTGGGGGGGGTATGAACACTGAAGCTTTCTTT.

This clonotype was recorded at least ten times. The rearrangement uses TRBV29-1 and TRBJ2-7; no reliable D call. Germline-derived CDR1 and CDR2 are SQVTM and ANQGSEA. Trimming pared 3 bases from V and 2 bases from J, leaving 14 bases between. The CDR3 extends over 14 amino acids. The CDR3 DNA follows: TGCAGCGTTGAGAGCCCAGAAGCGCCCTACGAGCAGTACGTC. This translates into CSVESPEAPYEQYV.

The chain joins TRBV9 to TRBJ2-5, with D uncertain. With 0 bases removed from V and 0 bases from J, the gap between germline ends came to 6 bases. This CDR3 comprises 14 residues. Germline CDR1 and CDR2: SGDLS and YYNGEE. The DNA for the CDR3 is TGTGCCAGCAGCGTAGACAGTAACCAAGAGACCCAGTACTTC. Translating it yields CASSVDSNQETQYF.

V gene TRBV10-2 combines with J gene TRBJ1-1, with D perhaps matching TRBD1 (5 bases). CDR1 WSHSY and CDR2 SAAADI come from the germline V gene. The CDR3 extends over 16 amino acids. The V end was cut by 1 base, the J end by 1 base, with 13 bases between. CDR3 nucleotide sequence: TGCGCCAGCAGTGAGTTAACCTGGACAACGAACACTGAAGCTTTCTTT. It specifies CASSELTWTTNTEAFF.

This clonotype has more than one count but fewer than ten. The chain links TRBV5-1 to TRBJ2-2, with 11 positions matching TRBD2. V shed 4 bases, J shed 3 bases, and the junction held 11 bases outside the gene matches. Germline CDR1 is SGHRS and CDR2 is YFSETQ. The CDR3 consists of 18 residues. CDR3: CASSQSLAGGPYTGELFF. CDR3 nucleotides: TGCGCCAGCAGCCAGTCTCTAGCGGGGGGCCCGTACACCGGGGAGCTGTTTTTT.

This rearrangement joins TRBV7-3 to TRBJ2-7; 11 bases line up with TRBD2. CDR1 is SGHTA, CDR2 FQGTGA, per germline. The junction had 10 bases not matched to a gene; V was cut back by 2 bases and J by 10 bases. This CDR3 has 15 residues. CDR3 DNA sequence: TGTGCCAGCAGCTTACCCCCGGGACTAGCGGATTCCCAGTACTTC. The encoded protein is CASSLPPGLADSQYF.

There are a few counts of this clonotype. This chain links TRBV24-1 with TRBJ2-1; tentative D call: TRBD2 (6 bases). This CDR3 spans 15 amino acids. With 1 base removed from V and 2 bases from J, the gap between germline ends came to 8 bases. Germline loops: CDR1 KGHDR, CDR2 SFDVKD. The DNA of the CDR3 is TGTGCCACCAGTGATTTTGGAGGGACCTACAATGAGCAGTTCTTC. As protein: CATSDFGGTYNEQFF.

This clonotype turned up a few times. The CDR3 here is CASSFSGWGEAFF. CDR3 coding DNA: TGTGCCAGCAGCTTCTCGGGGTGGGGGGAAGCTTTCTTT. The chain is built from TRBV3-1 and TRBJ1-1; maybe TRBD1 (5 bases). CDR1 is LGHDT and CDR2 is YNNKEL in the germline V gene (reference sequence). CDR3 length: 13 amino acids. Trimming removed 5 bases at V and 8 bases at J, with 15 bases between.

This clonotype was detected only a few times. The chain employs TRBV11-2 and TRBJ2-2, with D possibly being TRBD1 (6 bases). The CDR3 covers 17 residues. The germline V gene encodes CDR1 SGHAT and CDR2 FQNNGV. V was shortened by 3 bases and J by 3 bases, with 17 bases between the two germline ends. CDR3 in amino acids: CASSLGLFTGHTGELFF. CDR3 nucleotide sequence: TGTGCCAGCAGCTTGGGGTTGTTTACAGGGCACACCGGGGAGCTGTTTTTT.

This sequence joins TRBV12-3 or TRBV12-4 and TRBJ1-5; TRBD1 aligns across 9 bases. The trim removed 1 base at V and 9 bases at J, leaving 7 bases unmatched. This CDR3 has 15 residues. The CDR3 DNA sequence: TGTGCCAGCAGTTTAGGGCCGACAGGGGGGAGGCCCCAGCATTTT. It yields the protein CASSLGPTGGRPQHF.

The chain recombines TRBV2 with TRBJ1-3; D not certain. Germline loops: CDR1 SNHLY, CDR2 FYNNEI. The CDR3 covers 15 residues. Trimming removed 2 bases from V and 0 bases from J, with 8 bases in between. In DNA, the CDR3 is TGTGCCAGCAGTGAAAGGGCAGTCTCTGGAAACACCATATATTTT. Its protein product is CASSERAVSGNTIYF.

J is TRBJ2-4 and V is TRBV9, with D unresolved. CDR3 size: 13 residues. Germline CDR1 SGDLS, CDR2 YYNGEE. V was pared by 0 bases and J by 5 bases, with 6 bases between. CDR3 in amino acids: CASSVGVQNIQYF. The CDR3 nucleotides read TGTGCCAGCAGCGTAGGGGTACAAAACATTCAGTACTTC.

This clonotype was seen many times. CDR3 amino acids: CASSLRYEQYF. The DNA of the CDR3 is TGTGCCAGCAGTCTCCGGTACGAGCAGTACTTC. The genes are TRBV28 and TRBJ2-7; D unclear. CDR3 length equals 11 residues. Between the trimmed V and J ends, which lost 5 bases and 4 bases, there was a span of 6 bases. Germline loops: CDR1 MDHEN, CDR2 SYDVKM. Full variable domain (remainder filled in from reference TRBV28 and TRBJ2-7): DVKVTQSSRYLVKRTGEKVFLECVQDMDHENMFWYRQDPGLGLRLIYFSYDVKMKEKGDIPEGYSVSREKKERFSLILESASTNQTSMYLCASSLRYEQYFGPGTRLTVT.

Only a few counts were recorded for this clonotype. The CDR3 coding sequence is TGTGCCAGCAGAAAAAGCGCAGCGGGGGGACCGTACCAAGAGACCCAGTACTTC. The encoded protein is CASRKSAAGGPYQETQYF. The chain is built from TRBV11-1 and TRBJ2-5; 9 nucleotides agree with TRBD2. With V trimmed by 6 bases and J by 0 bases, 14 bases remained unmatched. The CDR3 totals 18 residues. From germline, CDR1 is SGHAT and CDR2 FQDESV (reference sequence).

This clonotype was counted between two and nine times. This chain joins TRBV3-1 and TRBJ2-3; TRBD1 aligns across 7 bases. Per the germline V gene, CDR1 is LGHDT and CDR2 is YNNKEL (reference sequence). The length of the CDR3 is 15 residues. After removal of 1 base from V and 2 bases from J, the junction contained 3 bases not matched to a gene. CDR3 sequence: CASSQGTGNTDTQYF. DNA of the CDR3: TGTGCCAGCAGCCAAGGGACAGGCAACACAGATACGCAGTATTTT.

The V and J genes are TRBV12-3 or TRBV12-4 and TRBJ2-7; 7 bases line up with TRBD1. This CDR3 comprises 13 residues. V dropped 5 bases and J dropped 8; count of bases not matched to a gene: 9. CDR3 protein: CASSLKTGLKQYF. CDR3 DNA: TGTGCCAGCAGTCTCAAGACAGGGCTGAAGCAGTACTTC.

This chain connects TRBV10-3 to TRBJ1-6; D not resolved. V was cut by 2 bases and J by 6 bases, with 8 bases left in between. Germline lookup yields CDR1 ENHRY and CDR2 SYGVKD. This CDR3 is built from 14 residues. CDR3 region: CAISEHLGNSPLHF. The CDR3 nucleotides read TGTGCCATCAGTGAGCACCTTGGTAATTCACCCCTCCACTTT.

CDR3 sequence: CASSKASIHTQYF. In DNA form, the CDR3 reads TGTGCCAGCAGTAAGGCCTCGATCCATACGCAGTATTTT. The chain is built from TRBV12-3 or TRBV12-4 and TRBJ2-3, with D unclear. Deletions cut 5 bases from V and 7 bases from J, with 13 bases between. The CDR3 is made up of 13 amino acids.